These 3 T cell receptor beta chains originate from one sample sequenced in a study of CD8 T cells in Susac syndrome. 0.5 to 1 ug RNA was reverse transcribed with random hexamers. TCRdb processed the immunoSEQ multiplex PCR reads anew with MiXCR; each CDR3 protein has one entry. Among hundreds of thousands of distinct CDR3 sequences listed, less than 95% were seen once. The specimen sequenced was CD4+ T cells from PBMCs. These receptor sequences come from a human donor with Susac syndrome.

Of note for this clonotype: Mismatch with germline at one junction end may stem from a read error. The chain couples TRBV7-7 to TRBJ2-7; TRBD1 matches 7 bases. Germline values: CDR1 SSHAT, CDR2 FNYEAQ (reference sequence). This CDR3 has 16 amino acids. CDR3 residues: CASSLALAGGLNEQYF. The CDR3 DNA reads as TGTGCTAGCAGCTTAGCGCTGGCAGGGGGTCTCAACGAGCAGTACTTC. The variable domain in full, completed from reference TRBV7-7 and TRBJ2-7, reads GAGVSQSPRYKVTKRGQDVTLRCDPISSHATLYWYQQALGQGPEFLTYFNYEAQPDKSGLPSDRFSAERPEGSISTLTIQRTEQRDSAMYRCASSLALAGGLNEQYFGPGTRLTVT.

The genes are TRBV4-2 and TRBJ2-1; weak D call: TRBD2 (6 bases). Trimming took 0 bases from V and 6 from J, leaving 12 bases between them. CDR3 length: 15 amino acids. The germline gives CDR1 LGHNA, CDR2 YNFKEQ. Written as DNA, the CDR3 is TGTGCCAGCAGCCAAGAAGAGAGGGGAGGCAATGAGCAGTTCTTC. This codes for CASSQEERGGNEQFF.

Notes on this clonotype: One end of the junction is discordant with germline, which a read error may explain. CDR3 sequence reads: CASSRGQSTDTQYF. Written as DNA, the CDR3 is TGTGCTAGCAGCCGCGGACAGAGCACAGATACGCAGTATTTT. V and J are TRBV7-7 and TRBJ2-3; possibly TRBD1 for D (6 bases). The CDR3 covers 14 residues. The germline CDR1 and CDR2 sequences are SSHAT and FNYEAQ (reference sequence).